In this sample, the clone carrying this T cell receptor (beta chain) turned up many times. Antigen: not known. This specimen belongs to a study of T cell repertoires in cytomegalovirus infection. Regarding the study as a whole: It was HLA-C-restricted CMV-specific TCR beta clonotypes that dominated the response ex vivo.

One entry per CDR3 protein results from TCRdb running MiXCR on the reads. The sample holds hundreds of thousands of distinct CDR3 sequences, 20% to 30% seen once. This receptor was obtained from a human donor in good health (CMV status not recorded). Some clones in this sample may be carry-over from other donors' samples. The specimen was CD8+ T cells from PBMCs.

In nucleotides, the CDR3 is TGTGCCAGTAGTATCGCAGGGGGCCACGGAGGTGAAGCTTTCTTT. Translated: CASSIAGGHGGEAFF. This chain joins TRBV19 and TRBJ1-1; 8 positions match TRBD1. J lost 7 bases, V lost 3 bases, and 10 bases had no gene match. There are 15 residues in the CDR3. Germline V gene lookup returns CDR1 LNHDA and CDR2 SQIVND (reference sequence).